The rows below give T cell receptor beta chains drawn from one sample of a study of blood T cells in healthy people across ages. One entry per CDR3 protein, called by TCRdb with MiXCR from the 5' RACE reads. The sample records approximately 800,000 distinct CDR3 sequences, about 61% being singletons. Material for sequencing was blood. The receptor source for this set is a man in his forties in good health. Each CDR3 is given with its conserved first and last residue.

j_call v_call cdr3_length cdr3_aa
TRBJ2-1 TRBV9 15 CASSLTGATYNEQFF
TRBJ2-7 TRBV12-3/TRBV12-4 17 CASSSTRDAEGTYEQYF
TRBJ2-5 TRBV7-2 20 CASSLFWQWGRLAEYNEQYF
TRBJ2-1 TRBV7-9 10 CASSSTEQFF
TRBJ2-3 TRBV29-1 14 CSVDTSGGTDTQYF
TRBJ2-3 TRBV7-9 17 CASSSPPGQGITDTQYF
TRBJ1-2 TRBV7-9 13 CASSPGSHYGYTF
TRBJ1-1 TRBV9 15 CASSAGDRGNTEAFF
TRBJ1-2 TRBV20-1 16 CSARVTGRLESYGYTF
TRBJ2-5 TRBV6-5 13 CASRRRGSETQYF
TRBJ1-4 TRBV20-1 13 CSARGQGSEKLFF
TRBJ1-6 TRBV7-2 15 CASSQSGTANSPLHF
TRBJ1-4 TRBV20-1 13 CSAGETVNEKLFF
TRBJ2-1 TRBV19 15 CASSSDAGVDNEQFF
TRBJ2-3 TRBV3-1 14 CASSPLLSTDTQYF
TRBJ2-3 TRBV28 13 CASSFGVSDTQYF
. TRBV29-1 15 CSALPKDRFEDEQYF
TRBJ2-3 TRBV29-1 15 CSVRGVAGDTDTQYF
. TRBV7-9 15 CASSSTNREIETQYF
TRBJ1-6 TRBV20-1 13 CSAVEDRVSPLHF
TRBJ1-1 TRBV20-1 16 CSARRAMGGLETEAFF
TRBJ1-2 TRBV20-1 14 CSASPPGDLYGYTF
TRBJ1-1 TRBV20-1 13 CSARGRLNTEAFF
TRBJ2-7 TRBV25-1 14 CASSEYVQAGEQYF
TRBJ2-2 TRBV9 12 CASSDDSWELFF
TRBJ2-5 TRBV7-7 12 CASSNIGETQYF
TRBJ1-1 TRBV18 12 CASSPLTYEAFF
TRBJ1-1 TRBV7-3 14 CASSLSRLDTEAFF
TRBJ1-2 TRBV4-3 18 CASSQDGSPVHPNYGYTF
TRBJ1-1 TRBV25-1 16 CASSPGSSLGNTEAFF
TRBJ2-3 TRBV6-6 16 CASSLSREGPGDTQYF
TRBJ2-1 TRBV2 15 CASSDLSSAGNEQFF
TRBJ2-1 TRBV27 15 CASSPPRAAYNEQFF
. TRBV12-3/TRBV12-4 15 CASSLVPLTQETQYF
TRBJ2-3 TRBV12-3/TRBV12-4 18 CASSLPRDGQGSTDTQYF
TRBJ2-3 TRBV7-3 13 CASSLTLAATQYF
. TRBV21-1 17 CASSKASWTELRCEQYF
TRBJ1-2 TRBV2 10 CASRRGSYTF
TRBJ1-5 TRBV2 15 CASSEAELRGQPQHF
TRBJ2-5 TRBV7-8 16 CASSLGTSGVVETQYF
. TRBV29-1 13 CSVDLILGETQYF
TRBJ2-7 TRBV6-9 13 CATAGTKTYEQYF
TRBJ1-5 TRBV20-1 12 CSASPPALPQHF
TRBJ2-1 TRBV12-3/TRBV12-4 15 CASSLGTGHYNEQFF
TRBJ2-3 TRBV6-1 17 CASTNRGSWPTTDTQYF
TRBJ2-4 TRBV18 15 CASSPSGEAKNIQYF
TRBJ2-3 TRBV10-3 12 CAIRGTADTQYF
TRBJ2-1 TRBV4-3 17 CASSQDAAASFRGEQFF
TRBJ2-5 TRBV20-1 14 CSARPLGGVETQYF
TRBJ2-7 TRBV5-1 14 CASSLGGDAREQYF
TRBJ2-7 TRBV7-2 16 CACSLRDPSGRGEQYF
TRBJ2-1 TRBV28 13 CASSTRLTNEQFF
TRBJ2-3 TRBV29-1 13 CSAITGLTDTQYF
TRBJ1-5 TRBV27 14 CASRGATENQPQHF
TRBJ2-5 TRBV2 16 CASSALRGTLKETQYF
TRBJ2-3 TRBV5-1 15 CASGVRQGSTDTQYF
TRBJ2-1 TRBV29-1 14 CSVAGSRNYNEQFF